The subject of this entry is one T cell receptor (beta chain). No antigen is known for it. This entry is derived from a study of graft-versus-host responses after intestinal transplantation. Study information: Recipients had multivisceral, liver-intestinal, or isolated intestinal transplants. The study gave all recipients anti-thymocyte globulin induction, then tacrolimus and steroids for 2 to 3 years. General study results and limits: Recipient marrow held GvH clones, some first seen in ileum or blood. Early HvG declines after transplant were associated with peak circulating GvH clone levels.

Profiling relied on immunoSEQ multiplex PCR, and the TCRdb table lists in-frame clones only, not all of them. The sample lists some 39,000 clones, 93% occurring once. The germline V gene encodes CDR1 SEHNR and CDR2 FQNEAQ (reference sequence). The CDR3 runs to 17 residues. The sequence was obtained from a human patient who received an intestinal transplant, so some T cells may come from the graft donor. The sample was PBMCs, taken 734 days after intestinal transplantation. V usage is TRBV7-9 and J usage is TRBJ2-5, with 10 bases identical to TRBD2. Gene TRBJ2-7 matches the end of the DNA better, so the J call may be wrong. The CDR3 coding sequence is TGTGCCAGCACCCTGACGCGGACTAGCGGAACCTCCTACGAGCAGTACTTC. Residues: CASTLTRTSGTSYEQYF.